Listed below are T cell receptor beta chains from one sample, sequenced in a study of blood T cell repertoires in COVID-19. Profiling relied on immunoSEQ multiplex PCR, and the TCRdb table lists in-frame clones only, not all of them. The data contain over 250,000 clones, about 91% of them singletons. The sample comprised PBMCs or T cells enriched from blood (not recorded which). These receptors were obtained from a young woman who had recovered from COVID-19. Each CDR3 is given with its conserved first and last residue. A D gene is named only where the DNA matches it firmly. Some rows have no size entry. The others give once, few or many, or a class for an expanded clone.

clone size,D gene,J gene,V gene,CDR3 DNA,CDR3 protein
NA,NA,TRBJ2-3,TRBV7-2,TGTGCCAGCAGCTTAGTCGGAGCAGATACGCAGTATTTT,CASSLVGADTQYF
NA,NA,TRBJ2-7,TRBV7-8,TGTGCCAGCAGCTTACTTTGGAGCTCAACGGCACCCCACGAGCAGTACTTC,CASSLLWSSTAPHEQYF
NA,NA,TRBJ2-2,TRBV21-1,TGTGCCAGCAGCAAAAGTGGGACTAGCGGGAGGGGCCCAATCAAAACCGGGGAGCTGTTTTTT,CASSKSGTSGRGPIKTGELFF
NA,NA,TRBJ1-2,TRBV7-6,TGTGCCAGCAGCCAAACAGTTAACTATGGCTACACCTTC,CASSQTVNYGYTF
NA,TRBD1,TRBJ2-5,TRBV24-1,TGTGCCACCAGTGCCCCCCGGGACAGCGAAGAGACCCAGTACTTC,CATSAPRDSEETQYF
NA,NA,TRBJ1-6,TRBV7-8,TGTGCCAGCAGCTTAGACACGGGTACAAGTTCACCCCTCCACTTT,CASSLDTGTSSPLHF
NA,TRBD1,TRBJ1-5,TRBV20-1,TGCAGTGCTAGTACGGGACAGGGTAATCAGCCCCAGCATTTT,CSASTGQGNQPQHF
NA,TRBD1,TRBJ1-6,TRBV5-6,TGTGCCAGCAGCTCCCTATCCCGGGACAGGAATTCACCCCTCCACTTT,CASSSLSRDRNSPLHF
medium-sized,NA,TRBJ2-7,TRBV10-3,TGTGCCATCAGTGGACAGAGATACGAGCAGTACTTC,CAISGQRYEQYF
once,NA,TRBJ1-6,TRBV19,TGTGCCAGTAACCCCACAGGGCCGAATTCACCCCTCCACTTT,CASNPTGPNSPLHF
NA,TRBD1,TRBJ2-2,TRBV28,TGTGCCAGCAGTCCCACAGGGGGCGCTCCCGGGGAGCTGTTTTTT,CASSPTGGAPGELFF
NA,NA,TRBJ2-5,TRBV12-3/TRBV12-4,TGTGCCAGCAGTTCCAATCAAGAGACCCAGTACTTC,CASSSNQETQYF
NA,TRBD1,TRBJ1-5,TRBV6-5,TGTGCCAGCAGTCGAGACATCGGGACAGGGTGGCATTTT,CASSRDIGTGWHF
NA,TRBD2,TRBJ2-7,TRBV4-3,TGCGCCAGTAAACTAGCGGGAGCCCACGAGCAGTACTTC,CASKLAGAHEQYF
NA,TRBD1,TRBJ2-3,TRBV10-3,TGTGCCATCAGTGACAGGGGGAGCACAGATACGCAGTATTTT,CAISDRGSTDTQYF
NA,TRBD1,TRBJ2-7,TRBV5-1,TGCGCCAGCAGCTGGGGACCGGGACAGGGAAACTACGAGCAGTACTTC,CASSWGPGQGNYEQYF
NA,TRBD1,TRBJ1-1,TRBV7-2,TGTGCCAGCAGCTACCCCGGGACAGGGGGTGGGGACACTGAAGCTTTCTTT,CASSYPGTGGGDTEAFF
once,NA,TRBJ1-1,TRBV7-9,TGTGCCAGCAGCCAGGGGTCGGACACTGAAGCTTTCTTT,CASSQGSDTEAFF
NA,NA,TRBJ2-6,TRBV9,TGTGCCAGCAGCGTAGCTTTTTCAGGGTTCTCTGGGGCCAACGTCCTGACTTTC,CASSVAFSGFSGANVLTF
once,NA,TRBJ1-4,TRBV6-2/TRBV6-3,TGTGCCAGCAGTTCCTACAGGGTACGGGGCGAAAAACTGTTTTTT,CASSSYRVRGEKLFF
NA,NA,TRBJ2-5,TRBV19,TGTGCCAGTAGTACCGGACAGGGAGGGGAGACCCAGTACTTC,CASSTGQGGETQYF
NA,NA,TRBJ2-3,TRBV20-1,TGCAGTGCGGAGCCGGGGATTCCGCAGTATTTT,CSAEPGIPQYF